Listed here are 19 T cell receptor beta chains from one sample, sequenced in a study of OX40 agonist ivuxolimab in advanced cancers. The assay was immunoSEQ multiplex PCR, and TCRdb's table has in-frame clones only and misses some. The sample lists under 80,000 clones; over 75% were seen once. The sample here was CD4+ or CD8+ T cells sorted from blood, taken in a trial of the OX40 agonist ivuxolimab. These receptors were collected from an adult with an advanced solid tumor such as melanoma, head and neck, liver or kidney cancer.

The CDR3 bases are TGTGCCAGTAGAGGGGGGGACAGCCAGGATGAGCAGTTCTTC. Encoded protein: CASRGGDSQDEQFF. The genes are TRBV19 and TRBJ2-1; D assignment may be TRBD1 or TRBD2 (7 bases each). Germline V lookup: CDR1 LNHDA, CDR2 SQIVND (reference sequence). Trimming left V 6 bases short and J 8 bases short, with 17 bases between. There are 14 residues in the CDR3.

This chain connects TRBV10-3 to TRBJ2-2, with TRBD1 identical over 7 bases. CDR1 is ENHRY and CDR2 is SYGVKD in the germline V gene. The CDR3 runs 14 residues. V shed 6 bases and J 0 bases; nucleotides not matched to a gene: 1. The CDR3 sequence: CAIRQGSNTGELFF. CDR3 DNA: TGTGCCATCAGACAGGGGTCGAACACCGGGGAGCTGTTTTTT.

This chain joins TRBV28 and TRBJ1-3; tentative D call: TRBD1 (5 bases). From germline, CDR1 is MDHEN and CDR2 SYDVKM. The CDR3 sequence is 13 residues long. V was cut by 2 bases and J by 6 bases, with 8 bases left in between. The CDR3 here is CASSLGHPNTIYF. CDR3 DNA sequence: TGTGCCAGCAGTTTAGGACACCCAAACACCATATATTTT.

This chain joins TRBV4-2 and TRBJ2-2; D call uncertain. Looked up from germline, CDR1 is LGHNA and CDR2 is YNFKEQ. Trimming stripped 0 bases from V and 6 bases from J, with 8 bases between. The CDR3 has 14 residues. CDR3 bases: TGTGCCAGCAGCCAAGATTACCCTCCCGGGGAGCTGTTTTTT. Protein: CASSQDYPPGELFF.

V usage is TRBV6-1 and J usage is TRBJ1-2; 8 bases match TRBD1. CDR1 is MNHNS and CDR2 is SASEGT in the germline V gene. This CDR3 is built from 13 residues. The V segment lost 6 bases and the J segment 4 bases; nucleotides outside the gene matches: 4. CDR3 sequence: CASRSDRVYGYTF. Here the CDR3 DNA reads TGTGCCAGCAGATCGGACAGGGTCTATGGCTACACCTTC.

This chain joins TRBV30 and TRBJ1-2, with D perhaps TRBD1 (5 bases). The V gene's germline CDR1 is GTSNPN and CDR2 SVGIG (reference sequence). The CDR3 is 13 amino acids. Between the trimmed V and J ends, which lost 1 base and 7 bases, there was a span of 13 bases. CDR3 in amino acids: CAWSASGTGGYTF. In DNA form, the CDR3 reads TGTGCCTGGAGTGCATCAGGGACGGGTGGCTACACCTTC.

This chain joins TRBV5-6 and TRBJ2-5; a weak D match, TRBD1 (6 bases). The CDR3 is made up of 16 amino acids. The V end was cut by 0 bases, the J end by 3 bases, with 15 bases between. Germline V gene data show CDR1 as SGHDT and CDR2 as YYEEEE. The CDR3 here is CASSLVGQRREETQYF. The CDR3 DNA sequence: TGTGCCAGCAGCTTGGTCGGACAGCGCCGAGAAGAGACCCAGTACTTC.

The chain carries TRBV11-3 and TRBJ2-7; 12 nucleotides line up with TRBD1. Germline trimming cut 5 bases from V and 6 bases from J; bases unmatched to any gene: 20. This CDR3 has 19 residues. CDR1 SGHNT and CDR2 YENEEA come from the germline V gene. The DNA for the CDR3 is TGTGCCAGCAGCAAGAGTTGGCGGGACAGGGGGCGATCGACGGGCGAGCAGTACTTC. This codes for CASSKSWRDRGRSTGEQYF.

V usage is TRBV5-1 and J usage is TRBJ1-4, with D possibly matching TRBD1 (6 bases). CDR3 length: 14 amino acids. Germline V gives CDR1 SGHRS, CDR2 YFSETQ. Trimming removed 0 bases at V and 7 bases at J, with 10 bases between. This CDR3 is CASSLARGSEKLFF. CDR3 nucleotide sequence: TGCGCCAGCAGCTTGGCCAGGGGATCTGAAAAACTGTTTTTT.

Only a few counts were recorded for this clone. The chain carries TRBV30 and TRBJ2-7; D unclear. The V gene lost 2 bases and the J gene lost 3 bases, with 5 bases spanning the gap. Germline V lookup: CDR1 GTSNPN, CDR2 SVGIG (reference sequence). The CDR3 sequence is 11 residues long. The CDR3 protein is CAWSRRYEQYF. In DNA, the CDR3 is TGTGCCTGGAGTCGGCGCTACGAGCAGTACTTC.

The chain links TRBV28 to TRBJ1-3, with D unclear. The CDR3 loop spans 16 amino acids. In germline, CDR1 is MDHEN, CDR2 SYDVKM. V was trimmed by 2 bases and J by 0 bases, leaving 11 bases between them. The CDR3 DNA reads as TGTGCCAGCAGTTTAGCCGGACGCCTCTCTGGAAACACCATATATTTT. This sequence encodes CASSLAGRLSGNTIYF. The variable domain in full, with the rest retrieved from reference TRBV28 and TRBJ1-3, is DVKVTQSSRYLVKRTGEKVFLECVQDMDHENMFWYRQDPGLGLRLIYFSYDVKMKEKGDIPEGYSVSREKKERFSLILESASTNQTSMYLCASSLAGRLSGNTIYFGEGSWLTVV.

The chain joins TRBV6-6 to TRBJ1-6; 7 nucleotides match TRBD1. The CDR3 spans 16 residues. Germline CDR1 MNHNY, CDR2 SVGAGI (reference sequence). J gave up 4 bases and V 7 bases, and 10 bases lay outside the gene matches. CDR3 sequence (DNA): TGTGCCAGCACTCGTGAGGGGACAGTGTATAATTCACCCCTCCACTTT. Its protein product is CASTREGTVYNSPLHF.

The chain links TRBV9 to TRBJ2-2, with D perhaps TRBD1 or TRBD2 (5 bases each). Germline V gene sequence: CDR1 SGDLS, CDR2 YYNGEE. V gave up 6 bases and J gave up 7 bases, with 13 bases separating them. The CDR3 totals 13 residues. As DNA, the CDR3 is TGTGCCAGCACCACCGGGACCCACGGGGAGCTGTTTTTT. Residues: CASTTGTHGELFF.

The genes are TRBV5-6 and TRBJ1-2; D uncertain. The CDR3 is 13 amino acids. Trimming removed 0 bases at V and 4 bases at J, with 7 bases between. Germline lookup yields CDR1 SGHDT and CDR2 YYEEEE. CDR3 protein: CASSLGTSYGYTF. The CDR3, as DNA: TGTGCCAGCAGCTTGGGGACGAGCTATGGCTACACCTTC.

The chain links TRBV7-3 to TRBJ2-1; TRBD1 agrees at 7 bases. The V segment lost 6 bases and the J segment 2 bases; nucleotides outside the gene matches: 7. Looked up from germline, CDR1 is SGHTA and CDR2 is FQGTGA. There are 15 residues in the CDR3. CDR3 amino acids: CASSPGTDPYNEQFF. The DNA of the CDR3 is TGTGCCAGCAGTCCCGGGACAGATCCCTACAATGAGCAGTTCTTC.

The V call is TRBV29-1, the J call TRBJ2-3; TRBD2 aligns across 9 bases. V dropped 8 bases and J dropped 4; count of bases not matched to a gene: 10. CDR1 and CDR2 (germline): SQVTM, ANQGSEA. The length of the CDR3 is 14 residues. CDR3 DNA sequence: TGCAGCTCGTGGGGCGGGGGGGCCCCAGATACGCAGTATTTT. It encodes CSSWGGGAPDTQYF.

This sequence joins TRBV10-1 and TRBJ2-3; perhaps TRBD2 as D (6 bases). CDR3 length: 15 residues. With 2 bases removed from V and 0 bases from J, the gap between germline ends came to 9 bases. CDR1 is WNHNN, CDR2 SYGVQD, per germline (reference sequence). This CDR3 reads CASSESGSSTDTQYF. For the CDR3, the DNA is TGCGCCAGCAGTGAGAGCGGGTCTAGCACAGATACGCAGTATTTT.

This clone was detected once. This chain links TRBV7-8 with TRBJ2-7; TRBD2 aligns across 9 bases. The CDR3 covers 14 residues. CDR1 SGHVS and CDR2 FQNEAQ come from the germline V gene. J lost 5 bases, V lost 1 base, and 3 bases had no gene match. The CDR3 nucleotides are TGTGCCAGCAGCTTAGAAGCGGGAGGACACGAGCAGTACTTC. Translation: CASSLEAGGHEQYF.

In its sample, this clone was seen once. The chain employs TRBV5-5 and TRBJ2-5; 7 bases line up with TRBD1. There are 13 residues in the CDR3. The trim removed 3 bases at V and 5 bases at J, leaving 4 bases unmatched. Germline CDR1 reads SGHKS; CDR2 reads YYEKEE (reference sequence). The DNA of the CDR3 is TGTGCCAGCAGCTGGGACAGTGTTGAGACCCAGTACTTC. Protein: CASSWDSVETQYF.